Below are 11 T cell receptor beta chains sequenced from a single sample in a study of high-grade serous ovarian cancer treatment subgroups. The tumor samples were collected prior to definitive surgery or chemotherapy. Using immunoSEQ multiplex PCR, the repertoire was profiled, and TCRdb retains in-frame clones only, with some absent. This sample has over 15,000 clones, with roughly 70% found just once. The sample taken for sequencing was tumor tissue. The receptor set was obtained from a human donor with high-grade serous ovarian cancer.

J is TRBJ2-5 and V is TRBV2, with 9 nucleotides matching TRBD1. Germline CDR1 is SNHLY and CDR2 is FYNNEI. Losses at the gene ends were 8 bases for V and 4 bases for J; bases not matched to a gene: 11. This CDR3 has 15 amino acids. The CDR3 is CASRRDRVVRETQYF. As DNA, the CDR3 is TGTGCCAGCCGTAGGGACAGGGTAGTCAGAGAGACCCAGTACTTC.

In DNA, the CDR3 is TGTGCCAGCAGCCCATACAGGGGGCCGGGGGCCACCATATATTTT. Its translation: CASSPYRGPGATIYF. This chain connects TRBV14 to TRBJ1-3, with TRBD1 matching over 9 bases. This CDR3 has 15 residues. The germline gives CDR1 SGHDN, CDR2 FVKESK. Trimming cost V 4 bases and J 9 bases; bases outside gene matches: 10.

The V call is TRBV15, the J call TRBJ1-5; 9 nucleotides line up with TRBD1. Germline-derived CDR1 and CDR2 are LNHNV and YYDKDF (reference sequence). The CDR3 is made up of 18 amino acids. V gave up 5 bases and J gave up 6 bases; unmatched junction bases: 17. This chain's CDR3 is CATSGAYPGQGGPQPQHF. The CDR3 region has the DNA TGTGCCACCAGCGGAGCATACCCGGGACAGGGAGGCCCTCAGCCCCAGCATTTT.

This clone was seen once. The V call is TRBV19, the J call TRBJ2-7; TRBD1 or TRBD2 may be the D gene (6 bases each). Looked up from germline, CDR1 is LNHDA and CDR2 is SQIVND (reference sequence). The CDR3 has 14 amino acids. Deletions cut 3 bases from V and 6 bases from J, with 15 bases between. The CDR3 spells CASSIRGREREQYF. DNA of the CDR3: TGTGCCAGTAGTATCCGGGGGCGGGAACGCGAGCAGTACTTC.

This sequence joins TRBV9 and TRBJ2-5, with D perhaps being TRBD1 or TRBD2 (6 bases each). V lost 0 bases to trimming and J lost 7 bases, with 16 bases between them. Per germline, CDR1 SGDLS and CDR2 YYNGEE. The CDR3 consists of 15 residues. The CDR3 is CASSVEGGGRGTQYF. The CDR3 region has the DNA TGTGCCAGCAGCGTAGAAGGGGGAGGACGGGGGACCCAGTACTTC.

The V gene is TRBV4-1, the J gene TRBJ1-1; perhaps TRBD1 as D (5 bases). Per germline, CDR1 MGHRA and CDR2 YSYEKL. The CDR3 is made up of 16 amino acids. V was cut by 2 bases and J by 0 bases, with 13 bases left in between. This CDR3 is CASSQTSGGMNTEAFF. In DNA, the CDR3 is TGCGCCAGCAGCCAAACCTCCGGGGGAATGAACACTGAAGCTTTCTTT.

The chain uses TRBV7-2 and TRBJ2-3; D uncertain. CDR3 size: 14 residues. The V gene lost 2 bases and the J gene lost 0 bases, with 6 bases spanning the gap. Germline V gene sequence: CDR1 SGHTA, CDR2 FQGNSA. For the CDR3, the DNA is TGTGCCAGCAGCTTAATTTTTAGCACAGATACGCAGTATTTT. This translates into CASSLIFSTDTQYF.

This clone occurred a few times. The rearrangement links TRBV6-4 to TRBJ1-5; no firm D call. The V gene's germline CDR1 is MRHNA and CDR2 SNTAGT. Trimming shortened V by 0 bases and J by 3 bases, and 12 bases separated the two germline ends. The CDR3 contains 16 residues. CDR3 residues: CASSDSRPPFNQPQHF. The CDR3 DNA reads as TGTGCCAGCAGTGACTCGAGACCCCCGTTCAATCAGCCCCAGCATTTT.

In this sample, this clone turned up a few times. The chain combines TRBV30 with TRBJ2-3; unclear D gene. Between the trimmed V and J ends, which lost 5 bases and 4 bases, there was a span of 13 bases. Germline V gene lookup returns CDR1 GTSNPN and CDR2 SVGIG (reference sequence). The CDR3 has 13 residues. DNA of the CDR3: TGTGCCTGGGCGCTGAGGATGGCAGATACGCAGTATTTT. This translates into CAWALRMADTQYF.

V is TRBV28 and J is TRBJ2-4; D gene unclear. V dropped 2 bases and J dropped 2 bases, with 10 bases sitting between them. The CDR3 runs to 15 residues. Germline V gene lookup returns CDR1 MDHEN and CDR2 SYDVKM. CDR3 region: CASSLPTPPKNIQYF. In DNA, the CDR3 is TGTGCCAGCAGTTTACCTACCCCCCCCAAAAACATTCAGTACTTC.

V and J are TRBV19 and TRBJ2-7; no clear D gene. V was clipped by 2 bases and J by 2 bases, with 13 bases between them. The germline V gene has CDR1 LNHDA and CDR2 SQIVND (reference sequence). This CDR3 has 15 residues. Here the CDR3 reads CASSIIPGLAYEQYF. DNA of the CDR3: TGTGCCAGTAGTATAATCCCTGGGCTCGCCTACGAGCAGTACTTC.